A single sample is the source of the 25 T cell receptor beta chains below, sequenced in a study of T cells after yellow fever vaccination (dated by TCRdb to between 2018 and 2020). The meaning of the sample's treatment or condition label: live attenuated yellow fever vaccine strain. Receptors were amplified or captured by 5' RACE. The reads were generated on an Illumina HiSeq 2500. The public sequencing data were trimmed at Q25 with fastp and processed into clonotypes with MiXCR by TCRdb, which kept only in-frame beta chains. Identical CDR3 proteins give one entry, which carries the most common genes and DNA. This sample gives around 49,000 distinct CDR3 sequences in total; roughly 6.4% of them show up just once. The top ten hold around 16% of the sample. The sample here was CD8+ T cells not binding an NS4B(214-222) dextramer, sorted from PBMCs, taken 45 days after the yellow fever booster vaccination. The cell subset or site label on this specimen signifies: NS4B epitope dextramer-negative CD8 T cells. All receptors come from a man aged 25 to 40 who received the YFV17D yellow fever vaccine.

This clonotype has at least ten counts. The chain combines TRBV4-3 with TRBJ1-1; tentatively, D is TRBD1 (5 bases). The CDR3 runs 14 residues. Germline CDR1 LGHNA, CDR2 YSLEER. The germline V and J ends were trimmed by 0 bases and 5 bases, with 10 bases remaining between them. This CDR3 reads CASSQEGGATEAFF. Written as DNA, the CDR3 is TGCGCCAGCAGCCAAGAGGGTGGGGCTACTGAAGCTTTCTTT.

This clonotype was observed at least ten times. The V gene is TRBV12-3 or TRBV12-4, the J gene TRBJ2-7, with a weak D call TRBD1 (7 bases). This CDR3 comprises 12 residues. The V and J ends lost 6 bases and 4 bases respectively, with 10 bases between them. CDR3 amino acids: CASSPGGYEQYF. CDR3 bases: TGTGCCAGCAGCCCAGGGGGGTACGAGCAGTACTTC.

There are many counts of this clonotype. This chain uses TRBV5-1 with TRBJ2-2, with 7 bases fitting TRBD1. CDR1 and CDR2 (germline): SGHRS, YFSETQ. V dropped 2 bases and J dropped 0; count of bases not matched to a gene: 4. The CDR3 length is 16 residues. CDR3 region: CASSFTDRANTGELFF. In DNA form, the CDR3 reads TGCGCCAGCAGCTTCACAGACAGGGCGAACACCGGGGAGCTGTTTTTT. The full variable domain, completed using reference TRBV5-1 and TRBJ2-2, is KAGVTQTPRYLIKTRGQQVTLSCSPISGHRSVSWYQQTPGQGLQFLFEYFSETQRNKGNFPGRFSGRQFSNSRSEMNVSTLELGDSALYLCASSFTDRANTGELFFGEGSRLTVL.

This clonotype was found many times. V usage is TRBV10-3 and J usage is TRBJ2-3, with D perhaps matching TRBD1 (5 bases). The CDR3 is made up of 14 amino acids. V lost 2 bases, J lost 6 bases, and 12 bases lay in between. Germline loops: CDR1 ENHRY, CDR2 SYGVKD. The DNA for the CDR3 is TGTGCCATCAGTGAGCCCCTAGGGGCGGATACGCAGTATTTT. Translating it yields CAISEPLGADTQYF.

CDR3 residues: CSLGGMNTEAFF. DNA of the CDR3: TGTTCACTTGGGGGCATGAACACTGAAGCTTTCTTT. The chain employs TRBV7-6 and TRBJ1-1; TRBD1 is a possible D gene (6 bases). The germline V gene has CDR1 SGHVS and CDR2 FNYEAQ. The length of the CDR3 is 12 residues.

This clonotype has ten or more counts. The CDR3 reads CASSGGTGEADGYTF. The CDR3, as DNA: TGCGCCAGCAGCGGGGGGACAGGGGAGGCCGATGGCTACACCTTC. The chain has TRBV5-1 and TRBJ1-2; 10 bases match TRBD1. J lost 6 bases, V lost 4 bases, and 9 bases had no gene match. CDR3 length equals 15 residues. Germline loops: CDR1 SGHRS, CDR2 YFSETQ. The variable domain in full, with the rest retrieved from reference TRBV5-1 and TRBJ1-2, is KAGVTQTPRYLIKTRGQQVTLSCSPISGHRSVSWYQQTPGQGLQFLFEYFSETQRNKGNFPGRFSGRQFSNSRSEMNVSTLELGDSALYLCASSGGTGEADGYTFGSGTRLTVV.

Many counts were recorded for this clonotype. The chain links TRBV27 to TRBJ2-7; tentatively, D is TRBD1 (6 bases). Germline assignment: CDR1 MNHEY and CDR2 SMNVEV (reference sequence). The CDR3 length is 14 residues. V lost 5 bases, J lost 3 bases, and 14 bases lay in between. The CDR3 loop is CASSSPTQGYEQYF. CDR3 nucleotide sequence: TGTGCCAGCAGTAGCCCGACACAGGGCTACGAGCAGTACTTC.

The chain carries TRBV12-3 or TRBV12-4 and TRBJ2-7; tentative D call: TRBD2 (5 bases). This CDR3 has 13 residues. The ends were cut back, 6 bases at V and 3 bases at J, with 12 bases in the middle. CDR3 coding DNA: TGTGCCAGCAGGCAAGCCGGGGACTACGAGCAGTACTTC. Its protein is CASRQAGDYEQYF.

This clonotype was found many times. The chain is built from TRBV14 and TRBJ2-1; 9 bases map to TRBD1. Per the germline V gene, CDR1 is SGHDN and CDR2 is FVKESK. The CDR3 has 15 amino acids. V gave up 3 bases and J gave up 7 bases; unmatched junction bases: 7. The CDR3 DNA follows: TGTGCCAGCAGCCATAAGACAGGGGGATTAAATGAGCAGTTCTTC. Amino acid sequence: CASSHKTGGLNEQFF.

This clonotype appeared many times. The rearrangement uses TRBV14 and TRBJ2-7; D ambiguous. The CDR3 consists of 13 residues. The germline CDR1 and CDR2 sequences are SGHDN and FVKESK. V gave up 8 bases and J gave up 0 bases, with 11 bases separating them. In DNA form, the CDR3 reads TGTGCCAGCCACGACACCCGCTCCTACGAGCAGTACTTC. Residues: CASHDTRSYEQYF.

V is TRBV29-1 and J is TRBJ2-1; possibly TRBD1 for D (6 bases). Per germline, CDR1 SQVTM and CDR2 ANQGSEA. The CDR3 extends over 14 amino acids. Deletions cut 5 bases from V and 8 bases from J, with 19 bases between. The CDR3 DNA reads TGCAGCGTTTTGACCCTATTTGGGGGCTATGAGCAGTTCTTC. Translated, it gives CSVLTLFGGYEQFF.

The table lists this clonotype with many counts. The V gene is TRBV7-6, the J gene TRBJ2-1; D unclear. Germline V gives CDR1 SGHVS, CDR2 FNYEAQ. Trimming took off 6 bases at V and 4 bases at J, with 25 bases between the two ends. The CDR3 totals 18 residues. Here the CDR3 DNA reads TGTGCCAGCAGTCTAAACACTTTGGGCTCAATTGAGTACAATGAGCAGTTCTTC. Translating gives CASSLNTLGSIEYNEQFF.

This clonotype was counted many times. V is TRBV4-2 and J is TRBJ2-2, with no clear D. Germline V gene data show CDR1 as LGHNA and CDR2 as YNFKEQ. CDR3 length: 12 amino acids. Trimming shortened V by 4 bases and J by 5 bases, and 5 bases separated the two germline ends. CDR3 nucleotides: TGTGCCAGCAGCCTTAGAACCGGGGAGCTGTTTTTT. This sequence encodes CASSLRTGELFF.

CDR3 DNA: TGTGCCAGCAGCGTAGGAAGGGGAAGGCCGTCTGGTGAGCAGTACTTC. The encoded protein is CASSVGRGRPSGEQYF. The chain is built from TRBV9 and TRBJ2-7, with a possible D match to TRBD1 (5 bases). Trimming pared 0 bases from V and 7 bases from J, leaving 20 bases between. The CDR3 extends over 16 amino acids. Germline V CDR1 and CDR2: SGDLS, YYNGEE.

This clonotype has at least ten counts. This sequence joins TRBV27 and TRBJ1-2; D ambiguous. The V and J ends lost 8 bases and 4 bases respectively, with 11 bases between them. The CDR3 extends over 12 amino acids. Germline CDR1 MNHEY, CDR2 SMNVEV (reference sequence). The CDR3 DNA reads TGTGCCAGCCGAACTTCTAGCTATGGCTACACCTTC. It is translated as CASRTSSYGYTF.

This clonotype has just a few counts. The chain carries TRBV20-1 and TRBJ2-7, with TRBD1 matching 8 bases. V lost 6 bases to trimming and J lost 2 bases; unmatched junction nucleotides: 3. The CDR3 is made up of 12 amino acids. Germline lookup yields CDR1 DFQATT and CDR2 SNEGSKA (reference sequence). CDR3: CSARGQTYEQYF. CDR3 DNA: TGCAGTGCCAGGGGGCAGACCTACGAGCAGTACTTC.

This clonotype came up many times. The chain is built from TRBV2 and TRBJ1-4; 9 bases are a match to TRBD1. CDR3 length equals 15 residues. CDR1 SNHLY and CDR2 FYNNEI come from the germline V gene. Trimming at V came to 6 bases and at J to 8 bases, leaving 10 bases not matched to a gene. In DNA form, the CDR3 reads TGTGCCAGCAGGATGGTCGGGACAGGGTTGGAAAAACTGTTTTTT. Its translation is CASRMVGTGLEKLFF.

This clonotype was seen a handful of times. J is TRBJ2-1 and V is TRBV7-3; unclear D gene. Germline CDR1 reads SGHTA; CDR2 reads FQGTGA. The CDR3 contains 12 residues. Trimming cost V 5 bases and J 7 bases, with 9 bases left between them. The DNA for the CDR3 is TGTGCCAGCAGCGGGTTAGAGAATGAGCAGTTCTTC. Translated: CASSGLENEQFF.

A word on this clonotype: A much larger clone lies one base from this, so it may be a read error. The chain uses TRBV28 and TRBJ2-7, with a possible D match to TRBD2 (5 bases). CDR3 length equals 15 residues. V dropped 2 bases and J dropped 1 base, with 12 bases sitting between them. CDR1 and CDR2 (germline): MDHEN, SYDVKM. The CDR3 DNA reads TGTGCCAGCAGTTTACGGCTGGGAGCTTCCTACGAGCAGTACTTC. Translated, it gives CASSLRLGASYEQYF.

The chain is built from TRBV19 and TRBJ2-7; the match to TRBD1 covers 9 bases. CDR1 is LNHDA and CDR2 is SQIVND in the germline V gene (reference sequence). The CDR3 contains 15 residues. With 6 bases clipped from V and 1 base from J, the junction kept 7 bases outside the gene matches. The chain's CDR3 is CASSTGTGTSYEQYF. The CDR3 coding sequence is TGTGCCAGTAGCACCGGGACAGGGACATCCTACGAGCAGTACTTC.

The chain couples TRBV4-3 to TRBJ2-1; the D gene could be TRBD1 or TRBD2 (5 bases each). CDR3 length: 18 amino acids. The V gene's germline CDR1 is LGHNA and CDR2 YSLEER. Between the trimmed V and J ends, which lost 0 bases and 2 bases, there was a span of 17 bases. The CDR3: CASSQDPIKGSTYNEQFF. CDR3 DNA sequence: TGCGCCAGCAGCCAAGATCCCATTAAGGGGAGCACCTACAATGAGCAGTTCTTC.

The table lists this clonotype with many counts. The rearrangement joins TRBV20-1 to TRBJ2-7; a possible D gene is TRBD2 (6 bases). Germline-derived CDR1 and CDR2 are DFQATT and SNEGSKA (reference sequence). The ends were cut back, 3 bases at V and 2 bases at J, with 20 bases in the middle. The CDR3 consists of 16 residues. The CDR3 loop reads CSARVILSGETYEQYF. CDR3 DNA: TGCAGTGCTAGGGTCATCTTATCGGGAGAAACCTACGAGCAGTACTTC.

There are many counts of this clonotype. The chain carries TRBV12-3 or TRBV12-4 and TRBJ2-5; the D gene is possibly TRBD1 (5 bases). V was clipped by 6 bases and J by 2 bases, with 10 bases between them. This CDR3 has 13 amino acids. The CDR3 nucleotides read TGTGCCAGCAGCGACAGCTCACAAGAGACCCAGTACTTC. Protein product: CASSDSSQETQYF.

This clonotype was observed a handful of times. The chain has TRBV6-6 and TRBJ1-4; a possible D gene is TRBD1 (5 bases). The CDR3 sequence is 13 residues long. The germline CDR1 and CDR2 sequences are MNHNY and SVGAGI (reference sequence). V was trimmed by 3 bases and J by 8 bases, leaving 10 bases between them. The DNA of the CDR3 is TGTGCCAGCAGTTATTCCGGGGGAGAAAAACTGTTTTTT. Translation gives CASSYSGGEKLFF.

This clonotype ranks as medium-sized. The V gene is TRBV7-6, the J gene TRBJ2-2; the match to TRBD1 covers 7 bases. The CDR3 length is 17 residues. CDR1 and CDR2 from the germline V gene are SGHVS and FNYEAQ. V was pared by 1 base and J by 0 bases, with 5 bases of the junction left unmatched. CDR3 loop: CASSLGPGGPNTGELFF. CDR3 nucleotide sequence: TGTGCCAGCAGCTTAGGGCCAGGGGGTCCGAACACCGGGGAGCTGTTTTTT. The full variable domain, its missing parts supplied by reference TRBV7-6 and TRBJ2-2, is GAGVSQSPRYKVTKRGQDVALRCDPISGHVSLYWYRQALGQGPEFLTYFNYEAQQDKSGLPNDRFSAERPEGSISTLTIQRTEQRDSAMYRCASSLGPGGPNTGELFFGEGSRLTVL.